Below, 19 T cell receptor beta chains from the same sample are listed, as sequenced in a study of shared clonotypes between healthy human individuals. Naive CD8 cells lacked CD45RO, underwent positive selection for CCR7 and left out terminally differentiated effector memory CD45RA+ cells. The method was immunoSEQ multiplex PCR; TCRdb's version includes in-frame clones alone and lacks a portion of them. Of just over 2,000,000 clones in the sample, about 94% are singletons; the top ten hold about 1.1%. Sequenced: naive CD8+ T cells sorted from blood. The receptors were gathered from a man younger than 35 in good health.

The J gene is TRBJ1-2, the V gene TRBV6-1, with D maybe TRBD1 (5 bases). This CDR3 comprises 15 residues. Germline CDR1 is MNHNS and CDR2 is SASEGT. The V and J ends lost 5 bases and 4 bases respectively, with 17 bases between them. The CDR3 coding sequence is TGTGCCAGCAGTCCAACAATCTCAGGGAGCTATGGCTACACCTTC. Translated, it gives CASSPTISGSYGYTF.

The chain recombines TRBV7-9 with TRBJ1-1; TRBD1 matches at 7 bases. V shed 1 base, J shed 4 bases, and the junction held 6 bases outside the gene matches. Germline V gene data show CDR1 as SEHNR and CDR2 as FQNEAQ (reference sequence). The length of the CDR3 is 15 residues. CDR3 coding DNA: TGTGCCAGCAGCTTAGGGGTACAGGGGACCACTGAAGCTTTCTTT. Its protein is CASSLGVQGTTEAFF.

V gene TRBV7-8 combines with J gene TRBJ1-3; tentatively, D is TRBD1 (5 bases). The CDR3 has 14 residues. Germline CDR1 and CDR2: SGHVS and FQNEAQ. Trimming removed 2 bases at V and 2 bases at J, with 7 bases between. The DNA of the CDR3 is TGTGCCAGCAGCTTATCGGGGGCTGGAAACACCATATATTTT. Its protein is CASSLSGAGNTIYF.

The CDR3 DNA is TGTGCCAGCAGCTTATTCGGGGGAGGTTCACCCCTCCACTTT. Protein: CASSLFGGGSPLHF. This sequence joins TRBV5-6 and TRBJ1-6; weak D call: TRBD1 (5 bases). Trimming removed 2 bases at V and 9 bases at J, with 12 bases between. The CDR3 spans 14 residues. Germline V CDR1 and CDR2: SGHDT, YYEEEE. Full variable domain (rest looked up from reference TRBV5-6 and TRBJ1-6): DAGVTQSPTHLIKTRGQQVTLRCSPKSGHDTVSWYQQALGQGPQFIFQYYEEEERQRGNFPDRFSGHQFPNYSSELNVNALLLGDSALYLCASSLFGGGSPLHFGNGTRLTVT.

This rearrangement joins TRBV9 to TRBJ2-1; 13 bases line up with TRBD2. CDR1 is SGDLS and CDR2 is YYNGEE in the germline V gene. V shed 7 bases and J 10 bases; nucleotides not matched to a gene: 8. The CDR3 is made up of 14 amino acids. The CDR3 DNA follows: TGTGCCAGCCGCCGGACTAGCGGGAGTATGGAGCAGTTCTTC. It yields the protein CASRRTSGSMEQFF.

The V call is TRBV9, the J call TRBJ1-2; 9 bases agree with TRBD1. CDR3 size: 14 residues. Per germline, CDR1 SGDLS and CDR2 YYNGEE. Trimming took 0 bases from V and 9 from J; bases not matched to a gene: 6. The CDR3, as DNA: TGTGCCAGCAGCGTAGGGACAGGGGACGGACGCTACACCTTC. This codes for CASSVGTGDGRYTF.

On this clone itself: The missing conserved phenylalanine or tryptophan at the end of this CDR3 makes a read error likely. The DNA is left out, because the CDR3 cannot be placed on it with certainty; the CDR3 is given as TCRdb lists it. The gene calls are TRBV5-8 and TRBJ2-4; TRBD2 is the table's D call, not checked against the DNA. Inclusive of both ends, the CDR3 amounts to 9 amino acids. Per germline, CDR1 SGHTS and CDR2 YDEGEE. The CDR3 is CASSLDESV.

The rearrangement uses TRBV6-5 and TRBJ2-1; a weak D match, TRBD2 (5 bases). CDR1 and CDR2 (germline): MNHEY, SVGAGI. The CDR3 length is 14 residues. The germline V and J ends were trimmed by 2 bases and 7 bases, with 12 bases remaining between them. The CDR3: CASSYGNSENEQFF. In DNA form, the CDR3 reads TGTGCCAGCAGTTACGGTAATAGCGAAAATGAGCAGTTCTTC.

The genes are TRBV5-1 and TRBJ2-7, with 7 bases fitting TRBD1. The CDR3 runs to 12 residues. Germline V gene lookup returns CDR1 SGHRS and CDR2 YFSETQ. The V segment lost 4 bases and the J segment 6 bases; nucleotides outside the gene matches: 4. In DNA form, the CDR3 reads TGCGCCAGCAGCGGGGACAGTAGCGAGCAGTACTTC. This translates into CASSGDSSEQYF. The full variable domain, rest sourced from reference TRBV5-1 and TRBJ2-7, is KAGVTQTPRYLIKTRGQQVTLSCSPISGHRSVSWYQQTPGQGLQFLFEYFSETQRNKGNFPGRFSGRQFSNSRSEMNVSTLELGDSALYLCASSGDSSEQYFGPGTRLTVT.

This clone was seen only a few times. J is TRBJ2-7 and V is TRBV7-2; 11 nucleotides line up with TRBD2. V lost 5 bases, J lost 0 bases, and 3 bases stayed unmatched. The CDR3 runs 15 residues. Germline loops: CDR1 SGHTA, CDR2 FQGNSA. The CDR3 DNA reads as TGTGCCAGCAGCCGTGGGACTAGCGGCTCCTACGAGCAGTACTTC. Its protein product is CASSRGTSGSYEQYF.

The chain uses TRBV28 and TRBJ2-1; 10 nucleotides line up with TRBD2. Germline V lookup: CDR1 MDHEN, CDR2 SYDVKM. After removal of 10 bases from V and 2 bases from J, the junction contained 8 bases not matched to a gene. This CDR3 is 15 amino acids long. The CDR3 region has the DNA TGTGCCACTTGCCCTCTAGCGGGGGCCTACAATGAGCAGTTCTTC. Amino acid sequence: CATCPLAGAYNEQFF. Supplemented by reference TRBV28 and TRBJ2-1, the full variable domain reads DVKVTQSSRYLVKRTGEKVFLECVQDMDHENMFWYRQDPGLGLRLIYFSYDVKMKEKGDIPEGYSVSREKKERFSLILESASTNQTSMYLCATCPLAGAYNEQFFGPGTRLTVL.

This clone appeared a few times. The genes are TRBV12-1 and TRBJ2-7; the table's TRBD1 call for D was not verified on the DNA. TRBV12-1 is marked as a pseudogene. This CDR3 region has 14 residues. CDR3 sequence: CASSFEDSPYEQYF. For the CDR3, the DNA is TGTGCCAGCAGCTTTGAAGACAGCCCCTACGAGCAGTACTTC.

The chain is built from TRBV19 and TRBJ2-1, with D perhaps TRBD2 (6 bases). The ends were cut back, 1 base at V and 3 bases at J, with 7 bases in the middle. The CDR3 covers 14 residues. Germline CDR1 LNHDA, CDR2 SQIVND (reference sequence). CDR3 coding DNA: TGTGCCAGTAGTATAGCGGGAGTCTACAATGAGCAGTTCTTC. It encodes CASSIAGVYNEQFF.

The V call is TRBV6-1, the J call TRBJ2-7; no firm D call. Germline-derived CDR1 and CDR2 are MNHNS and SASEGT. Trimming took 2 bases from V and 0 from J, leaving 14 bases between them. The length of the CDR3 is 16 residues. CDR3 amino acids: CASSEWGQASSYEQYF. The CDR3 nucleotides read TGTGCCAGCAGTGAATGGGGTCAGGCCAGCTCCTACGAGCAGTACTTC.

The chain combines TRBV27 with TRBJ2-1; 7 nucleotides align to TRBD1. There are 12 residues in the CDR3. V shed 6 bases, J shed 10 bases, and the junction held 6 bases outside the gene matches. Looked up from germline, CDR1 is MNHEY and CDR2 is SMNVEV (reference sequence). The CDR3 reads CASRGRGIEQFF. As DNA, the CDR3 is TGTGCCAGCAGGGGCAGGGGGATCGAGCAGTTCTTC.

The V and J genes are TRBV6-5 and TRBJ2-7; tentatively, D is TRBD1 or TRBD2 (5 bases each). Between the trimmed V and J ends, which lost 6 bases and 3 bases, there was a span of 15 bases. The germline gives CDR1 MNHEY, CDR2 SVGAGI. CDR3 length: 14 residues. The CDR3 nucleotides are TGTGCCAGCAGGGACTCCCGGGACCACTACGAGCAGTACTTC. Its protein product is CASRDSRDHYEQYF.

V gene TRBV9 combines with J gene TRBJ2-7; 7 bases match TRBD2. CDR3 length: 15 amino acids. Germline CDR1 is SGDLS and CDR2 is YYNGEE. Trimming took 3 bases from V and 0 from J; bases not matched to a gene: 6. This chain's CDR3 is CASSGSGLLSYEQYF. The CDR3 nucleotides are TGTGCCAGCAGCGGTAGCGGGTTACTCTCCTACGAGCAGTACTTC.

The CDR3 sequence: CASSHRPLTGSYEQYF. The CDR3 coding sequence is TGTGCCAGCAGCCATAGACCCCTTACAGGGTCCTACGAGCAGTACTTC. The chain joins TRBV7-9 to TRBJ2-7; possibly TRBD1 for D (6 bases). V was shortened by 5 bases and J by 1 base, with 18 bases between the two germline ends. The CDR3 is 16 amino acids. Germline values: CDR1 SEHNR, CDR2 FQNEAQ (reference sequence).

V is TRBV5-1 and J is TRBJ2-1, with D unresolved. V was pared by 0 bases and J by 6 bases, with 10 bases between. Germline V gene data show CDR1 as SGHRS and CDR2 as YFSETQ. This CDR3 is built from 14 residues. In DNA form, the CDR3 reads TGCGCCAGCAGCTTGGCCGGGTCTTTCAATGAGCAGTTCTTC. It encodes CASSLAGSFNEQFF.